Listed here are 22 T cell receptor beta chains from one sample, sequenced in a study of T cell clonotyping in hematopoietic cell transplantation. Documented time point: recipient sample about 28 days before transplant, after cytoreduction. Libraries were prepared by immunoSEQ multiplex PCR; TCRdb keeps only in-frame clonotypes and omits some of them. Of approximately 30,000 clones in the sample, about four fifths were seen once. Specimen: peripheral blood mononuclear cells, collected before stem cell transplant. These receptors originate from a middle-aged man with acute myeloid leukemia. Some clones in this sample may be carry-over from other donors' samples.

J is TRBJ1-2 and V is TRBV25-1; 10 bases match TRBD1. Per the germline V gene, CDR1 is MGHDK and CDR2 is SYGVNS. CDR3 length: 12 amino acids. V shed 7 bases, J shed 6 bases, and the junction held 2 bases outside the gene matches. The DNA of the CDR3 is TGTGCCAGCAAGGGACAGGGGAATGGCTACACCTTC. Protein: CASKGQGNGYTF.

V usage is TRBV6-5 and J usage is TRBJ1-1; TRBD1 is a possible D gene (5 bases). Trimming removed 5 bases from V and 4 bases from J, with 17 bases in between. The CDR3 sequence is 15 residues long. CDR1 and CDR2 (germline): MNHEY, SVGAGI. The CDR3 DNA sequence: TGTGCCAGCAGTCGCCAAACCACAGGTGGCACTGAAGCTTTCTTT. Protein product: CASSRQTTGGTEAFF.

The CDR3 coding sequence is TGTGCCAGCAGCTTAGATGACGGAGGGAAGCCCCAGCATTTT. Translating gives CASSLDDGGKPQHF. This chain links TRBV11-3 with TRBJ1-5; D remains unclear. In germline, CDR1 is SGHNT, CDR2 YENEEA. This CDR3 is 14 amino acids long. V was trimmed by 0 bases and J by 8 bases, leaving 11 bases between them.

This sequence joins TRBV7-2 and TRBJ1-1; possible D gene TRBD1, 5 bases. Germline CDR1 is SGHTA and CDR2 is FQGNSA. This CDR3 is built from 12 residues. The V gene lost 5 bases and the J gene lost 7 bases, with 11 bases spanning the gap. CDR3 nucleotides: TGTGCCAGCAGCACTTGGAGGGGTGAAGCTTTCTTT. As protein: CASSTWRGEAFF.

The V and J genes are TRBV5-6 and TRBJ1-2; a possible D gene is TRBD1 (5 bases). CDR1 is SGHDT and CDR2 is YYEEEE in the germline V gene. Trimming took 4 bases from V and 6 from J, leaving 13 bases between them. CDR3 length equals 13 residues. The CDR3 DNA sequence: TGTGCCAGCAGCCCGGACATAAATAATGGCTACACCTTC. Amino acid sequence: CASSPDINNGYTF.

J is TRBJ2-2 and V is TRBV7-9, with a weak D call TRBD2 (7 bases). CDR1 is SEHNR and CDR2 is FQNEAQ in the germline V gene (reference sequence). The V gene lost 1 base and the J gene lost 1 base, with 16 bases spanning the gap. The CDR3 runs to 18 residues. Here the CDR3 reads CASSLGRRGALNTGELFF. In DNA, the CDR3 is TGTGCCAGCAGCTTAGGTCGTCGGGGGGCCTTGAACACCGGGGAGCTGTTTTTT.

The chain employs TRBV7-2 and TRBJ2-1; TRBD2 is a possible D gene (5 bases). V dropped 0 bases and J dropped 6 bases, with 6 bases sitting between them. The CDR3 runs to 13 residues. CDR1 and CDR2 (germline): SGHTA, FQGNSA. The CDR3 DNA is TGTGCCAGCAGCTTAGCGGAGGTCAATGAGCAGTTCTTC. Its protein product is CASSLAEVNEQFF.

The chain joins TRBV7-6 to TRBJ2-2; TRBD1 agrees at 7 bases. The CDR3 extends over 18 amino acids. Germline values: CDR1 SGHVS, CDR2 FNYEAQ. The V gene end was trimmed by 2 bases and the J gene end by 6 bases; junction bases not matched to a gene: 15. CDR3 DNA: TGTGCCAGCAGCTTAAGTATAGCCCCGACAGGGCTCTCCGGGGAGCTGTTTTTT. Its translation is CASSLSIAPTGLSGELFF.

V gene TRBV30 combines with J gene TRBJ1-2, with D possibly matching TRBD1 (5 bases). This CDR3 is 13 amino acids long. V was clipped by 2 bases and J by 8 bases, with 15 bases between them. Germline V lookup: CDR1 GTSNPN, CDR2 SVGIG (reference sequence). The CDR3 sequence is CAWSTSGVGGYTF. CDR3 in DNA: TGTGCCTGGAGTACCTCGGGGGTTGGCGGCTACACCTTC.

This clone was counted between two and nine times. V gene TRBV30 combines with J gene TRBJ1-2, with 7 bases matching TRBD1. The CDR3 runs to 12 residues. The V gene end was trimmed by 3 bases and the J gene end by 7 bases; junction bases not matched to a gene: 5. Germline lookup yields CDR1 GTSNPN and CDR2 SVGIG (reference sequence). CDR3 nucleotide sequence: TGTGCCTGGAGATTGGACAGGTTTGGCTACACCTTC. It yields the protein CAWRLDRFGYTF.

The rearrangement joins TRBV5-8 to TRBJ2-5, with a tentative D call TRBD1 (5 bases). Germline lookup yields CDR1 SGHTS and CDR2 YDEGEE. CDR3 size: 15 residues. V was clipped by 2 bases and J by 5 bases, with 16 bases between them. CDR3 amino acids: CASSLGEFERETQYF. The DNA of the CDR3 is TGTGCCAGCAGCTTAGGGGAATTCGAGAGGGAGACCCAGTACTTC.

The chain has TRBV10-3 and TRBJ2-7, with D perhaps matching TRBD2 (6 bases). The CDR3 is made up of 13 amino acids. Deletions cut 2 bases from V and 7 bases from J, with 12 bases between. Germline assignment: CDR1 ENHRY and CDR2 SYGVKD. DNA for the CDR3: TGTGCCATCAGTGAGGCGACGGGGGATGAGCAGTACTTC. The encoded protein is CAISEATGDEQYF.

This clone was observed a single time. The rearrangement links TRBV5-6 to TRBJ2-7; D remains unclear. The V gene's germline CDR1 is SGHDT and CDR2 YYEEEE. This CDR3 region has 11 residues. Trimming removed 2 bases at V and 9 bases at J, with 9 bases between. CDR3 sequence (DNA): TGTGCCAGCAGCTTTGGATCGGGGCAGTACTTC. Protein product: CASSFGSGQYF.

The genes are TRBV9 and TRBJ1-6, with 7 bases lining up with TRBD1. With V trimmed by 3 bases and J by 14 bases, 14 bases remained unmatched. The CDR3 covers 15 residues. Germline V lookup: CDR1 SGDLS, CDR2 YYNGEE. The DNA of the CDR3 is TGTGCCAGCAGCGCCAGGGACAGTTCAATTCAATCCCTCCACTTT. Translation: CASSARDSSIQSLHF.

The CDR3 DNA reads TGTGCCAGCAGCCAAGTCAGTATTAGCGGGGACTACGAGCAGTACTTC. Translated, it gives CASSQVSISGDYEQYF. V and J are TRBV4-2 and TRBJ2-7; 8 nucleotides match TRBD2. This CDR3 has 16 amino acids. In germline, CDR1 is LGHNA, CDR2 YNFKEQ. V lost 1 base to trimming and J lost 3 bases; unmatched junction nucleotides: 8.

CDR3 DNA sequence: TGTGCCAGCAGTTCAGGGGGGCTGAACACTGAAGCTTTCTTT. This gives the protein CASSSGGLNTEAFF. The chain couples TRBV28 to TRBJ1-1, with 7 nucleotides matching TRBD1. Unmatched junction bases numbered 2, after V lost 4 bases and J lost 0 bases. This CDR3 has 14 amino acids. The V gene's germline CDR1 is MDHEN and CDR2 SYDVKM. Full variable domain (outside the CDR3, taken from reference TRBV28 and TRBJ1-1): DVKVTQSSRYLVKRTGEKVFLECVQDMDHENMFWYRQDPGLGLRLIYFSYDVKMKEKGDIPEGYSVSREKKERFSLILESASTNQTSMYLCASSSGGLNTEAFFGQGTRLTVV.

This clone was observed a handful of times. The rearrangement links TRBV9 to TRBJ1-5; 9 bases agree with TRBD1. The ends lost 4 bases at V and 3 bases at J; junction bases unmatched: 5. This CDR3 is built from 15 residues. Germline V CDR1 and CDR2: SGDLS, YYNGEE. The CDR3, as DNA: TGTGCCAGCAGCCGGACAGGGGCAATCAATCAGCCCCAGCATTTT. It encodes CASSRTGAINQPQHF.

A remark on this clone: Germline and junction disagree at one end, which may indicate a read error. For the CDR3, the DNA is TGTGCCAGCAGCTTATTCGGGAAGGAGGTCGAGATGTTT. Translation gives CASSLFGKEVEMF. This chain connects TRBV11-2 to TRBJ1-1; D not certain. The length of the CDR3 is 13 residues. CDR1 and CDR2 from the germline V gene are SGHAT and FQNNGV.

A single count supports this clone. The chain joins TRBV27 to TRBJ1-1, with a possible D match to TRBD1 (6 bases). Germline V gene lookup returns CDR1 MNHEY and CDR2 SMNVEV (reference sequence). The CDR3 is made up of 11 amino acids. Trimming removed 11 bases from V and 0 bases from J, with 7 bases in between. The CDR3 loop is CAGGMNTEAFF. CDR3 bases: TGTGCCGGGGGCATGAACACTGAAGCTTTCTTT.

The table lists this clone with a few counts. The rearrangement links TRBV5-6 to TRBJ2-7; 7 bases match TRBD1. This CDR3 contains 14 residues. Germline-derived CDR1 and CDR2 are SGHDT and YYEEEE. V was pared by 4 bases and J by 1 base, with 5 bases of the junction left unmatched. The CDR3 DNA reads as TGTGCCAGCAGCCTCCCGGGACAGTCCTACGAGCAGTACTTC. It encodes CASSLPGQSYEQYF.

The V gene is TRBV4-2, the J gene TRBJ2-1; 11 nucleotides agree with TRBD2. The V gene's germline CDR1 is LGHNA and CDR2 YNFKEQ. The CDR3 runs to 18 residues. Trimming took 0 bases from V and 0 from J; bases not matched to a gene: 4. CDR3: CASSQEGLAASSYNEQFF. The CDR3 DNA sequence: TGTGCCAGCAGCCAAGAGGGACTAGCGGCCAGCTCCTACAATGAGCAGTTCTTC.

The rearrangement links TRBV30 to TRBJ1-3; the D is unclear. This CDR3 is built from 14 residues. The germline CDR1 and CDR2 sequences are GTSNPN and SVGIG (reference sequence). The germline V and J ends were trimmed by 1 base and 1 base, with 8 bases remaining between them. As DNA, the CDR3 is TGTGCCTGGAGTGACAGATTATCTGGAAACACCATATATTTT. Translation gives CAWSDRLSGNTIYF.